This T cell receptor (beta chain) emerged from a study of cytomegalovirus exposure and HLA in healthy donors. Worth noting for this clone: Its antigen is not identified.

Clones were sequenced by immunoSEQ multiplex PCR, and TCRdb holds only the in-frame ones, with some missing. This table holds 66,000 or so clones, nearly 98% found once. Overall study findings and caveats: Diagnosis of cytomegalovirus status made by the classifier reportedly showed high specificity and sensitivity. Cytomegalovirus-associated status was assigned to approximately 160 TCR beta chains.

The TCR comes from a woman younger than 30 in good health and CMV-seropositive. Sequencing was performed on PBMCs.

The CDR3 region has the DNA TGTGCCAGCAGGCTAAGGGGTAACAATCAGCCCCAGCATTTT. Translated: CASRLRGNNQPQHF. The J gene is TRBJ1-5, the V gene TRBV27; D is perhaps TRBD1 (5 bases). The length of the CDR3 is 14 residues. Germline V CDR1 and CDR2: MNHEY, SMNVEV (reference sequence). V dropped 6 bases and J dropped 3 bases, with 12 bases sitting between them.